The entry below gives a single TCR beta chain sequence along with its context. Between the trimmed V and J ends, which lost 5 bases and 4 bases, there was a span of 8 bases. The CDR3 is 12 amino acids. From germline, CDR1 is ENHRY and CDR2 SYGVKD. The data originate from a study of blood T cells in healthy people across ages. A second roughly 7 to 11 cycle PCR used barcoded and J-beta primers. TCRdb reprocessed the 5' RACE reads via MiXCR and lists one record per CDR3 protein. The table shows about 800,000 distinct CDR3 sequences, with roughly 25% occurring only once. The sample was also reused in another study, on T cells of mothers and their children.

The chain joins TRBV10-3 to TRBJ2-5, with D perhaps being TRBD1 or TRBD2 (5 bases each). The sequencing sample was made of blood. The TCR originated in a boy aged 5-17 years in good health. In nucleotides, the CDR3 is TGTGCCATCAGTACGGGGCGAGAGACCCAGTACTTC. Translating it yields CAISTGRETQYF.